The rows below give T cell receptor beta chains drawn from one sample of a study of T cell responses to AZD1222 COVID-19 vaccine. Assay used: immunoSEQ multiplex PCR; TCRdb lists only in-frame clones, some missing. The data contain roughly 140,000 clones, 90% of them seen just once; the ten biggest clones take up under 2%. Sequences were derived from peripheral blood, sampled 28 days after the second AZD1222 dose. The receptors come from an adult who received the AZD1222 COVID-19 vaccine. The CDR3 runs from the conserved cysteine through the conserved F or W. D genes are given only for firm matches. Size tells how often a clone was seen (once, few, many) or the class of an expanded clone, and some rows leave it out.

V	D	size	J	CDR3	DNA
TRBV30	.	.	TRBJ1-5	CAWSVNRGEVGGNQPQHF	TGTGCCTGGAGTGTTAATCGGGGGGAAGTCGGGGGCAATCAGCCCCAGCATTTT
TRBV6-5	TRBD1	.	TRBJ1-6	CASSYGTDNSPLHF	TGTGCCAGCAGTTACGGGACAGACAATTCACCCCTCCACTTT
TRBV19	.	.	TRBJ1-3	CASIGYGRSGNTIYF	TGTGCCAGTATAGGTTACGGACGCTCTGGAAACACCATATATTTT
TRBV6-2/TRBV6-3	TRBD2	.	TRBJ2-7	CASSYPITGLAGDGTYEQYF	TGTGCCAGCAGTTACCCCATCACCGGACTAGCGGGAGATGGGACCTACGAGCAGTACTTC
TRBV19	.	.	TRBJ2-2	CASSPTWTANTGELFF	TGTGCCAGTAGTCCCACCTGGACAGCGAACACCGGGGAGCTGTTTTTT
TRBV7-3	.	.	TRBJ2-5	CASSQGITSPETQYF	TGTGCCAGCAGCCAGGGGATAACCTCTCCAGAGACCCAGTACTTC
TRBV25-1	.	.	TRBJ1-5	CASSPGWGHQPQHF	TGTGCCAGCAGCCCGGGGTGGGGACATCAGCCCCAGCATTTT
TRBV5-1	.	.	TRBJ1-1	CASSLLPNRVRNTEAFF	TGCGCCAGCAGCTTACTCCCCAACAGGGTGCGGAACACTGAAGCTTTCTTT
TRBV28	.	.	TRBJ1-1	CASSSGVNTEAFF	TGTGCCAGCAGTTCGGGGGTGAACACTGAAGCTTTCTTT
TRBV11-1	TRBD1	.	TRBJ2-7	CASSLASGTGSSEQYF	TGTGCCAGCAGCTTAGCATCCGGGACAGGGAGTTCCGAGCAGTACTTC
TRBV19	.	.	TRBJ2-5	CASSQRRTQYF	TGTGCCAGTAGCCAAAGGAGGACCCAGTACTTC
TRBV24-1	.	.	TRBJ1-5	CATSDAAGEGQPQHF	TGTGCCACCAGTGATGCCGCAGGGGAAGGTCAGCCCCAGCATTTT
TRBV4-1	TRBD1	.	TRBJ1-2	CASSQPDRGYGYTF	TGCGCCAGCAGCCAACCCGACAGGGGTTATGGCTACACCTTC
TRBV25-1	.	.	TRBJ1-4	CASSPSVGANEKLFF	TGTGCCAGCAGTCCATCAGTGGGAGCTAATGAAAAACTGTTTTTT
TRBV13	.	.	TRBJ2-1	CASSLWDDRPSYNEQFF	TGTGCCAGCAGCTTGTGGGATGACAGACCCTCCTACAATGAGCAGTTCTTC
TRBV19	TRBD1	.	TRBJ1-2	CASSVERAGGPYGYTF	TGTGCCAGTAGTGTGGAGAGGGCAGGGGGCCCTTATGGCTACACCTTC
TRBV28	.	.	TRBJ2-2	CASLSTGELFF	TGTGCCAGCCTATCAACCGGGGAGCTGTTTTTT
TRBV5-6	TRBD1	once	TRBJ1-1	CASSLAGGMNTEAFF	TGTGCCAGCAGCTTGGCAGGGGGCATGAACACTGAAGCTTTCTTT
TRBV3-1/TRBV3-2	.	few	TRBJ1-6	CASRRDSYNSPLHF	TGTGCCAGCAGACGGGACTCGTACAATTCACCCCTCCACTTT
TRBV28	.	.	TRBJ2-5	CASREGKETQYF	TGTGCCAGCAGGGAGGGAAAAGAGACCCAGTACTTC
TRBV6-5	TRBD1	.	TRBJ1-2	CASTSSLTGRGYTF	TGTGCCAGCACCTCAAGTCTGACAGGGCGAGGCTACACCTTC
TRBV4-2	TRBD1	.	TRBJ1-2	CASSQDRWTGGAGGYTF	TGTGCCAGCAGCCAAGATAGATGGACAGGGGGCGCGGGTGGCTACACCTTC
TRBV28	.	.	TRBJ1-5	CASSLATGWHF	TGTGCCAGCAGTTTGGCGACAGGATGGCATTTT
TRBV28	.	.	TRBJ1-5	CASSFATAGFNQPQHF	TGTGCCAGCAGTTTCGCAACGGCAGGTTTTAATCAGCCCCAGCATTTT
TRBV5-4	.	.	TRBJ1-3	CASSLSEGNTIYF	TGTGCCAGCAGCTTGTCCGAGGGAAACACCATATATTTT
TRBV5-1	TRBD2	.	TRBJ2-5	CASSSAQGLAGGPGETQYF	TGCGCCAGCAGCTCGGCACAAGGACTAGCGGGAGGGCCCGGGGAGACCCAGTACTTC
TRBV12-3/TRBV12-4	.	.	TRBJ1-2	CASSLDQIYGYTF	TGTGCCAGCAGTTTGGATCAGATCTATGGCTACACCTTC
TRBV2	.	.	TRBJ2-3	CASLFQPPDTQYF	TGTGCCAGCTTATTCCAACCCCCTGATACGCAGTATTTT